This entry is about one T cell receptor (beta chain). Investigators prepared the TCR beta libraries by applying iRepertoire HTBI primers and Arm-PCR of CDR3 regions. TCRdb used MiXCR to reprocess the multiplex PCR reads, holding one entry per CDR3 protein. The table lists about 310,000 distinct CDR3 sequences, 15% to 20% of them singletons. The CDR3 has 14 amino acids. CDR1 is WSHSY and CDR2 is SAAADI in the germline V gene. V lost 4 bases and J lost 3, with 10 bases in between. The time point: newly diagnosed GD, antithyroid drugs for less than 3 months. PBMC RNA served as the TCR library source. The patients were enrolled through endocrinology in Xi'an, China. The sample originates from a study of regulatory T cells in long-lasting Graves disease.

The genes are TRBV10-2 and TRBJ1-3, with a possible D match to TRBD1 (5 bases). Sequencing was performed on peripheral blood mononuclear cells (PBMCs), taken at new diagnosis, from a patient treated with antithyroid drugs. The source of this sequence is a female donor with Graves disease. Here the CDR3 reads CASSAADSGNTIYF. The CDR3 DNA reads as TGCGCCAGCAGTGCAGCCGACAGTGGAAACACCATATATTTT.